This T cell receptor beta chain was captured by sequencing in a study of blood T cells in healthy people across ages. V shed 3 bases and J shed 2 bases, with 20 bases lying between them. CDR1 and CDR2 from the germline V gene are SGDLS and YYNGEE. CDR3 length: 17 residues. For the second PCR, which ran for about 7 to 11 cycles, a sample-barcoded 5' primer and a J-beta primer mix were used. TCRdb ran MiXCR on the 5' RACE reads and lists one entry per CDR3 protein. The repertoire holds about 2 million distinct CDR3 sequences, with around half as singletons. Every sample yielded at least 7 million isolated PBMCs.

This TCR was sampled from a woman aged 40 to 55 in good health. The specimen sequenced was blood. The rearrangement joins TRBV9 to TRBJ1-1, with unresolved D. Here the CDR3 DNA reads TGTGCCAGCAGCGCCCACCCGGGCCCCGGTCCCAACACTGAAGCTTTCTTT. It specifies CASSAHPGPGPNTEAFF.